The 18 T cell receptor beta chains below were found in one sample sequenced in a study of blood T cells in healthy people across ages. Using a J-beta primer mix together with a sample-barcoded 5' primer, a second PCR was run for about 6 to 12 cycles. TCRdb itself ran the 5' RACE reads through MiXCR, one entry per CDR3 protein. The sample includes over 1,300,000 distinct CDR3 sequences, around 59% of them seen just once. The specimen was blood. These receptors were obtained from a man between 18 and 29 years old in good health.

This sequence joins TRBV6-5 and TRBJ2-1; no reliable D call. Germline V CDR1 and CDR2: MNHEY, SVGAGI. The V gene lost 6 bases and the J gene lost 1 base, with 13 bases spanning the gap. The CDR3 has 15 amino acids. The CDR3 region is CASRRTVGSYNEQFF. The CDR3 coding sequence is TGTGCCAGCAGGAGAACAGTGGGATCCTACAATGAGCAGTTCTTC.

The chain has TRBV27 and TRBJ1-1; D not certain. The ends were cut back, 5 bases at V and 6 bases at J, with 13 bases in the middle. CDR1 and CDR2 from the germline V gene are MNHEY and SMNVEV (reference sequence). This CDR3 is 13 amino acids long. CDR3 amino acids: CASSPGPASEAFF. The DNA of the CDR3 is TGTGCCAGCAGTCCCGGGCCGGCCTCTGAAGCTTTCTTT.

Concerning this clonotype itself: Here the CDR3 omits its conserved ending phenylalanine or tryptophan, so a read error is the likely source. The chain is built from TRBV12-3 or TRBV12-4 and TRBJ2-2, with D possibly being TRBD2 (5 bases). The CDR3 runs 13 residues. The V end lost 5 bases, the J end lost 4 bases, and 8 bases lay between the germline ends. The DNA of the CDR3 is TGTGCCAGCAGTCGAGGGTTCACCGGGGAGCTGTTTTCT. Protein product: CASSRGFTGELFS.

In its sample, this clonotype was seen a few times. This chain joins TRBV2 and TRBJ2-5, with a weak D call TRBD2 (5 bases). With the DNA end fitting TRBJ2-7 better, the J assignment may be wrong. This CDR3 comprises 11 residues. In germline, CDR1 is SNHLY, CDR2 FYNNEI. CDR3 DNA sequence: TGTGCCAGCTATGGAGGTAGCGAGCAGTACTTC. It specifies CASYGGSEQYF.

This clonotype was detected only a few times. The chain combines TRBV5-1 with TRBJ2-7; D is unresolved. V was shortened by 7 bases and J by 2 bases, with 19 bases between the two germline ends. This CDR3 comprises 15 residues. CDR1 is SGHRS and CDR2 is YFSETQ in the germline V gene. CDR3 DNA sequence: TGCGCCAGCCCGACCCTATACCCCGCAACCTACGAGCAGTACTTC. It encodes CASPTLYPATYEQYF.

The V call is TRBV13, the J call TRBJ1-2, with 9 positions matching TRBD1. Germline values: CDR1 PRHDT, CDR2 FYEKMQ (reference sequence). V gave up 6 bases and J gave up 2 bases; unmatched junction bases: 10. CDR3 length: 16 amino acids. CDR3 amino acids: CASRLRGTGKNYGYTF. The CDR3 region has the DNA TGTGCCAGCAGGCTCCGGGGGACAGGGAAGAACTATGGCTACACCTTC.

The V call is TRBV12-3 or TRBV12-4, the J call TRBJ2-3, with TRBD1 identical over 10 bases. The CDR3 spans 16 residues. The trim removed 6 bases at V and 7 bases at J, leaving 13 bases unmatched. CDR3 region: CASRAPVGQGGYTQYF. The CDR3 DNA follows: TGTGCCAGCAGGGCCCCCGTTGGACAGGGGGGGTATACGCAGTATTTT.

The rearrangement links TRBV11-2 to TRBJ2-7, with D possibly matching TRBD1 (6 bases). The CDR3 consists of 14 residues. Deletions cut 7 bases from V and 12 bases from J, with 25 bases between. CDR1 is SGHAT, CDR2 FQNNGV, per germline. This CDR3 is CASIGEQGRFDRYF. DNA for the CDR3: TGTGCCAGCATTGGTGAACAGGGTCGGTTCGACAGGTACTTC.

The chain links TRBV7-2 to TRBJ1-5, with TRBD1 matching over 8 bases. Germline loops: CDR1 SGHTA, CDR2 FQGNSA. The CDR3 totals 15 residues. Trimming cost V 5 bases and J 7 bases; bases outside gene matches: 10. CDR3 residues: CASSLTGGGGQPQHF. Here the CDR3 DNA reads TGTGCCAGCAGCCTAACAGGGGGAGGGGGCCAGCCCCAGCATTTT.

The J gene is TRBJ2-7, the V gene TRBV20-1; D assignment may be TRBD1 or TRBD2 (5 bases each). Germline V gene sequence: CDR1 DFQATT, CDR2 SNEGSKA (reference sequence). The germline V and J ends were trimmed by 6 bases and 2 bases, with 14 bases remaining between them. The CDR3 contains 13 residues. CDR3 amino acids: CSAHRDGTYEQYF. The CDR3, as DNA: TGCAGTGCCCACCGGGACGGAACCTACGAGCAGTACTTC.

V and J are TRBV5-6 and TRBJ2-4, with D perhaps TRBD1 (6 bases). This CDR3 spans 12 amino acids. Between the trimmed V and J ends, which lost 4 bases and 14 bases, there was a span of 16 bases. Germline V CDR1 and CDR2: SGHDT, YYEEEE. CDR3 sequence: CASSTILRQEYF. CDR3 in DNA: TGTGCCAGCAGCACGATCCTGAGACAGGAGTACTTC.

The chain joins TRBV7-2 to TRBJ2-7, with D tentatively TRBD1 (5 bases). The tail of the sequence fits TRBJ2-5 better, so the J call may be wrong. CDR1 and CDR2 (germline): SGHTA, FQGNSA. The CDR3 contains 14 residues. The chain's CDR3 is CASSSTGSEKTQYF. CDR3 DNA sequence: TGTGCCAGCAGCTCCACAGGATCGGAAAAGACCCAGTACTTC.

This clonotype was recorded at least ten times. V and J are TRBV29-1 and TRBJ1-2; D unclear. Trimming took 7 bases from V and 8 from J, leaving 14 bases between them. This CDR3 has 11 residues. Germline V gene data show CDR1 as SQVTM and CDR2 as ANQGSEA. CDR3 in amino acids: CSAPSGLGYTF. DNA for the CDR3: TGCAGCGCCCCATCCGGGCTCGGCTACACCTTC. Complete variable domain (other parts from reference TRBV29-1 and TRBJ1-2): SAVISQKPSRDICQRGTSLTIQCQVDSQVTMMFWYRQQPGQSLTLIATANQGSEATYESGFVIDKFPISRPNLTFSTLTVSNMSPEDSSIYLCSAPSGLGYTFGSGTRLTVV.

The table lists this clonotype with a few counts. The chain carries TRBV28 and TRBJ2-4; TRBD2 agrees at 8 bases. The J call is in doubt because the DNA end fits TRBJ2-7 better. Germline V gives CDR1 MDHEN, CDR2 SYDVKM. The CDR3 extends over 13 amino acids. CDR3 nucleotides: TGTGCCAGCAGGTACCTAGCGGGCTACGAGCAGTACTTC. This codes for CASRYLAGYEQYF.

The V and J genes are TRBV10-3 and TRBJ2-1, with TRBD1 matching over 10 bases. Germline V gives CDR1 ENHRY, CDR2 SYGVKD. This CDR3 is 16 amino acids long. With 3 bases clipped from V and 8 bases from J, the junction kept 10 bases outside the gene matches. CDR3 DNA: TGTGCCATCAGTGAACCTGGGACAGGGGTCGTCGATGAGCAGTTCTTC. It yields the protein CAISEPGTGVVDEQFF.

This clonotype appeared once. The chain links TRBV12-3 or TRBV12-4 to TRBJ2-1; D may be TRBD2 (6 bases). The CDR3 has 15 residues. V was cut by 3 bases and J by 7 bases, with 16 bases left in between. The CDR3 DNA follows: TGTGCCAGCAGTTTCCAAATGGCGGGACGAAATGAGCAGTTCTTC. This sequence encodes CASSFQMAGRNEQFF.

The V and J genes are TRBV6-1 and TRBJ2-7; D not resolved. Germline CDR1 and CDR2: MNHNS and SASEGT. The CDR3 has 16 amino acids. V dropped 10 bases and J dropped 1 base, with 23 bases sitting between them. CDR3: CANGLGPAPRSYEQYF. Written as DNA, the CDR3 is TGTGCCAATGGCCTAGGACCTGCTCCCCGATCCTACGAGCAGTACTTC.

This chain links TRBV5-1 with TRBJ1-1; tentative D call: TRBD1 (5 bases). The germline gives CDR1 SGHRS, CDR2 YFSETQ. V gave up 3 bases and J gave up 0 bases, with 12 bases separating them. This CDR3 is built from 15 residues. CDR3: CASSYRRDMNTEAFF. DNA of the CDR3: TGCGCCAGCAGCTACCGCAGGGATATGAACACTGAAGCTTTCTTT.